These 2 T cell receptor beta chains came from one sample sequenced in a study of OX40 agonist ivuxolimab in advanced cancers. Profiled with immunoSEQ multiplex PCR; TCRdb holds only in-frame clones, not every one. In the table there are more than 11,000 clones, about three quarters of which are singletons. Sequences were derived from CD4+ or CD8+ T cells sorted from blood, sampled in a trial of the OX40 agonist ivuxolimab. These receptors were collected from an adult with an advanced solid tumor such as melanoma, head and neck, liver or kidney cancer.

The CDR3: CASSRPGLTYEQYF. The CDR3 nucleotides read TGTGCCAGCAGCCGTCCGGGACTGACCTACGAGCAGTACTTC. V usage is TRBV7-2 and J usage is TRBJ2-7; D may be TRBD2 (6 bases). Trimming shortened V by 5 bases and J by 2 bases, and 13 bases separated the two germline ends. The CDR3 is made up of 14 amino acids. Germline V gives CDR1 SGHTA, CDR2 FQGNSA.

V gene TRBV9 combines with J gene TRBJ2-3; a weak D match, TRBD2 (5 bases). The germline CDR1 and CDR2 sequences are SGDLS and YYNGEE. This CDR3 has 15 amino acids. With 2 bases removed from V and 2 bases from J, the gap between germline ends came to 12 bases. As DNA, the CDR3 is TGTGCCAGCAGCGTCGACGGACTGTACACAGATACGCAGTATTTT. This encodes CASSVDGLYTDTQYF.